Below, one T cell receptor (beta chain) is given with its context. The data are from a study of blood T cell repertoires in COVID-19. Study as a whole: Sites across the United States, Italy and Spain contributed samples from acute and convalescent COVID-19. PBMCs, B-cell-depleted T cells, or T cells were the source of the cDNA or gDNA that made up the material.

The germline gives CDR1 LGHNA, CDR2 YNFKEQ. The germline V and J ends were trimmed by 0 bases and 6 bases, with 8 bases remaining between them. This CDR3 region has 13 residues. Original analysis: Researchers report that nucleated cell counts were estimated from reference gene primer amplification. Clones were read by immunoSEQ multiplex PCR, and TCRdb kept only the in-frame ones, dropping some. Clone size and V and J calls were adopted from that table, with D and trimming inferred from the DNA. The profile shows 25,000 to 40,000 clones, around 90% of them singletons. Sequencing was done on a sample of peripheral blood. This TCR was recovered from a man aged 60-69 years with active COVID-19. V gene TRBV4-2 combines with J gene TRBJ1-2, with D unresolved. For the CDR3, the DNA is TGTGCCAGCAGCCAAGATCACGGGGATGGCTACACCTTC. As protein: CASSQDHGDGYTF.